Sequencing of this T cell receptor beta chain was carried out in a study of early T cells in non-severe SARS-CoV-2 infection (TCRdb year 2021). Regarding the study in general: Because TCR sequencing relied on bulk RNA taken from unsorted whole blood, pairing of alpha and beta chains was not possible.

The library was generated by 5' RACE. The sequencer was a NextSeq 500. Unique molecular identifiers were attached to individual cDNA molecules in the TCR library protocol so that sequencing error and PCR bias could be corrected. Both TCR alpha and beta chains were sequenced, and tight co-correlation was observed between alpha and beta sequence abundances in each sample. Processing in the source paper ran as follows. Decombinator V4 was used to annotate the V gene, J gene and CDR3 of the TCR sequences. TCRs were defined as expanded if a significant change between any two time points was detected under a Poisson model with p below 0.0001. Abundances of TCRs were expressed as counts per million after normalisation to the total number of TCRs sequenced in each sample. MAIT TCRs were defined by TRAV1-2 paired with TRAJ12, TRAJ20 or TRAJ33, and iNKT TCRs by TRAV10 paired with TRAJ18. A search of VDJdb, accessed on 1 November 2021, was run for TCRs annotated to CMV, EBV and SARS-CoV-2, with TCRs annotated for multiple antigens excluded. TCRdb redid the processing of the public reads, applying fastp at Q25 and MiXCR, and retained in-frame beta chains. Every CDR3 protein is listed once, alongside the most common genes and DNA of its rows. TCRdb, not the original authors, processed these V and J calls. Here the sample has 45,000 to 50,000 distinct CDR3 sequences; 6.2% occur a single time. About 7% of the sample lies in the top ten.

On the study overall, not on this receptor specifically: Matching against VDJdb was skewed toward anti-spike CD8 responses, likely underestimated virus-specific expansions, and missed private and CD4 specificities.

This was a case-control study nested in a cohort of healthcare workers in London, UK, who had nasopharyngeal swab PCR tests and blood samples taken every week. Healthcare workers were enrolled in the week of the UK lockdown, from 23 to 31 March 2020, and were followed every week for up to about 16 weeks. This clonotype was seen at least ten times. The antigen it recognizes is unknown. Per-nucleotide qualities are absent, and no much larger clonotype sits a single base away. There are 16 amino acids in the CDR3, from cysteine to phenylalanine inclusive. The retained sequence is limited to the CDR3, 48 bases, with the frame set at the first base. The germline V gene (reference sequence) gives CDR1 as DFQATT and CDR2 as SNEGSKA. V is pruned by 0 bases and J by 7 bases, leaving 7 bases of the junction without a gene match.

The TCR originated in an adult who was a healthcare worker with PCR-confirmed SARS-CoV-2 infection or an uninfected control (not recorded which). This chain joins TRBV20-1 to TRBJ1-5, with 12 middle bases fitting TRBD1. Sequenced material: whole blood, taken at baseline. The CDR3 here reads CSARDSGTGGGQPQHF. The sequenced DNA is TGCAGTGCTAGAGACTCCGGGACAGGGGGCGGGCAGCCCCAGCATTTT.